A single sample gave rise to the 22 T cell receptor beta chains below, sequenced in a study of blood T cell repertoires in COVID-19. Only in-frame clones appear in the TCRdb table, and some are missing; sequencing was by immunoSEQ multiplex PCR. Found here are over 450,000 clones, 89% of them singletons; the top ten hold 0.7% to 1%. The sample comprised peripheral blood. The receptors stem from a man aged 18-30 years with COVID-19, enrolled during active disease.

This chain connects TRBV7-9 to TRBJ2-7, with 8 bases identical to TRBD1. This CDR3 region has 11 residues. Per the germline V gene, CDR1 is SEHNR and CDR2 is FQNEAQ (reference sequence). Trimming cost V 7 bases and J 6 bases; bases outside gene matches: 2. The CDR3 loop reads CASTDRGEQYF. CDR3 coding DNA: TGTGCCAGCACAGACAGGGGCGAGCAGTACTTC.

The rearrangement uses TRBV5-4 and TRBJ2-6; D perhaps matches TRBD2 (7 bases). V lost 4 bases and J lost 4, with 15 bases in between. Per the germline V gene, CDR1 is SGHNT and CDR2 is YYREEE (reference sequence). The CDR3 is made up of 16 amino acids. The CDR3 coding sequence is TGTGCCAGCAGCCCGGATGGGGGGGCAGGGGCCAACGTCCTGACTTTC. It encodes CASSPDGGAGANVLTF.

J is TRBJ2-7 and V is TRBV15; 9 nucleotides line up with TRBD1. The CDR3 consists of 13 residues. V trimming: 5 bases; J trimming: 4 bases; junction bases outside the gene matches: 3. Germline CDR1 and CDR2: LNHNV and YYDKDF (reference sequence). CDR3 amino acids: CATSSDRGYEQYF. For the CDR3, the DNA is TGTGCCACCAGCTCCGACAGGGGGTACGAGCAGTACTTC. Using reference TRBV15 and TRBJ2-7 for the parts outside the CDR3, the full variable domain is DAMVIQNPRYQVTQFGKPVTLSCSQTLNHNVMYWYQQKSSQAPKLLFHYYDKDFNNEADTPDNFQSRRPNTSFCFLDIRSPGLGDTAMYLCATSSDRGYEQYFGPGTRLTVT.

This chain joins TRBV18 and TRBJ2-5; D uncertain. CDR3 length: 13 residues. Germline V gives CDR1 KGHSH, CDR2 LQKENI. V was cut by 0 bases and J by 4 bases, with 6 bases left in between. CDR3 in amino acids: CASSPPPIETQYF. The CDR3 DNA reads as TGTGCCAGCTCACCACCCCCCATAGAGACCCAGTACTTC.

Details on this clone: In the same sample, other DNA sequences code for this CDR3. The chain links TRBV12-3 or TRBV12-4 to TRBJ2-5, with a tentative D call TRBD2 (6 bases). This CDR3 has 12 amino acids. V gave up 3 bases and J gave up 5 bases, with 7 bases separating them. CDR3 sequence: CASSFGGETQYF. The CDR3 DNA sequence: TGTGCCAGCAGTTTTGGGGGGGAGACCCAGTACTTC.

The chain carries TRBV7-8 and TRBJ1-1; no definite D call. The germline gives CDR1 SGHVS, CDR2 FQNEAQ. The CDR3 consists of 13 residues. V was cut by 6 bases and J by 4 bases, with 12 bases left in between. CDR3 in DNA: TGTGCCAGCAGTTCGCAATTCGGCACTGAAGCTTTCTTT. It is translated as CASSSQFGTEAFF.

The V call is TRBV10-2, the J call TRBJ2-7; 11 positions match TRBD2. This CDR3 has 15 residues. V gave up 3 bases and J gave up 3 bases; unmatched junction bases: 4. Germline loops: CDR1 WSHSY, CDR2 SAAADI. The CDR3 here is CASSDPGLAVYEQYF. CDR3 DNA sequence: TGCGCCAGCAGTGACCCGGGACTAGCGGTCTACGAGCAGTACTTC.

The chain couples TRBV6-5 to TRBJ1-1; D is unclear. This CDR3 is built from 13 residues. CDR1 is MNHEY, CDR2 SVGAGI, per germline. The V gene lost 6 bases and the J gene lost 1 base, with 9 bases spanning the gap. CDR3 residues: CASSLTRNTEAFF. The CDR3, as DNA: TGTGCCAGCAGCCTTACGAGGAACACTGAAGCTTTCTTT.

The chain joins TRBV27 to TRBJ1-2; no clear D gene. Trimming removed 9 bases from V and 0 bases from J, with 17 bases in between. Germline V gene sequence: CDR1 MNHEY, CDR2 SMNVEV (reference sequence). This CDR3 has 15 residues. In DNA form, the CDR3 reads TGTGCCAGTTCCAGGACCGCACTAGCTAACTATGGCTACACCTTC. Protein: CASSRTALANYGYTF.

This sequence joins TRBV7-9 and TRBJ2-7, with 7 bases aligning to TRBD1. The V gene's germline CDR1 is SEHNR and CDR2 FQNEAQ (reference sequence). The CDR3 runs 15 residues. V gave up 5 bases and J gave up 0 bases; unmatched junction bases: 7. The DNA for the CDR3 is TGTGCCAGCAGCCGATCGGGACAGTCCTCCTACGAGCAGTACTTC. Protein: CASSRSGQSSYEQYF.

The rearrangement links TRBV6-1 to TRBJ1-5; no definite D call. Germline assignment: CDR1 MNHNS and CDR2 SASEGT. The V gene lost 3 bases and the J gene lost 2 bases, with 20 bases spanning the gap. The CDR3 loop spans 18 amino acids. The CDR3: CASSDDKQIQWGNQPQHF. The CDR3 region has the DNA TGTGCCAGCAGTGATGACAAACAGATTCAATGGGGCAATCAGCCCCAGCATTTT.

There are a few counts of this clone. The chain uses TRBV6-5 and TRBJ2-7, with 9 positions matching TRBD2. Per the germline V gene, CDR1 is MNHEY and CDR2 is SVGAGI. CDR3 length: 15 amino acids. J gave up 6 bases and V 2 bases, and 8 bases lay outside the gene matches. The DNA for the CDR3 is TGTGCCAGCAGTTACAAGCTAGCGGGGTTGGGCGAGCAGTACTTC. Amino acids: CASSYKLAGLGEQYF.

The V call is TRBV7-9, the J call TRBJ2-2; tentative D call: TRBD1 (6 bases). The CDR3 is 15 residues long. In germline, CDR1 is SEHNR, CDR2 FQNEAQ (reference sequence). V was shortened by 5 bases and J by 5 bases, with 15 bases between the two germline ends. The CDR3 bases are TGTGCCAGCAGCCCGTCAGGGGCGTATACCGGGGAGCTGTTTTTT. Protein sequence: CASSPSGAYTGELFF.

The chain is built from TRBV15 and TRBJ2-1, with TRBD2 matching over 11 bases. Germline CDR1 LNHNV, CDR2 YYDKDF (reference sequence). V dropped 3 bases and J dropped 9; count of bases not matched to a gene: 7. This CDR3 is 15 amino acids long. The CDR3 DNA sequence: TGTGCCACCAGCAGTCGTCTAGCGGGGGGCGGTGAGCAGTTCTTC. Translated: CATSSRLAGGGEQFF.

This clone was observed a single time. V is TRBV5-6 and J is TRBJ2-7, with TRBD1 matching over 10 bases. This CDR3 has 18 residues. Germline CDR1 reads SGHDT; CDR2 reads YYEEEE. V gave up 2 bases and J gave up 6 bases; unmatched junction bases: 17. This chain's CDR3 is CASSFSGTGALYALEQYF. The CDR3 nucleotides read TGTGCCAGCAGCTTTTCCGGGACAGGGGCCCTCTACGCTCTCGAGCAGTACTTC. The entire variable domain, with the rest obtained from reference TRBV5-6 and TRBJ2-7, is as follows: DAGVTQSPTHLIKTRGQQVTLRCSPKSGHDTVSWYQQALGQGPQFIFQYYEEEERQRGNFPDRFSGHQFPNYSSELNVNALLLGDSALYLCASSFSGTGALYALEQYFGPGTRLTVT.

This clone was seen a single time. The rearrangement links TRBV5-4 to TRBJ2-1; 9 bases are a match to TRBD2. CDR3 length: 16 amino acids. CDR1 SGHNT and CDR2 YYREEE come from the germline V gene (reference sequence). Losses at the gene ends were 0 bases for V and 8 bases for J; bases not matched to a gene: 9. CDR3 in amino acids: CASSLDLAGVTHEQFF. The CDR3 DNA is TGTGCCAGCAGCTTGGATTTAGCGGGAGTGACGCATGAGCAGTTCTTC.

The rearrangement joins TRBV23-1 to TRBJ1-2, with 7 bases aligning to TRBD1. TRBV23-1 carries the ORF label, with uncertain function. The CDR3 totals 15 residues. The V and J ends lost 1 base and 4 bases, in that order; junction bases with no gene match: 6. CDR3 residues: CASSQWLDRPYGYTF. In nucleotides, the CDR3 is TGCGCCAGCAGTCAATGGTTGGACAGGCCCTATGGCTACACCTTC.

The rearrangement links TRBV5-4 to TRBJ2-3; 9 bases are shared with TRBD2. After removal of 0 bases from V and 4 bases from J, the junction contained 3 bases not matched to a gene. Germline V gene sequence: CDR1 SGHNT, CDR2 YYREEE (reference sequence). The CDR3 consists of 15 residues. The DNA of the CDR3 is TGTGCCAGCAGCTTGGGCGGGGGGGCCCCAGATACGCAGTATTTT. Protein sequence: CASSLGGGAPDTQYF.

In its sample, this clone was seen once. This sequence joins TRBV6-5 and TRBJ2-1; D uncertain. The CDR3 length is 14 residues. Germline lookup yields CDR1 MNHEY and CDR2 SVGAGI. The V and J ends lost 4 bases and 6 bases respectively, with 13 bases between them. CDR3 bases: TGTGCCAGCAGTTCCGCTCGACAAGTCAATGAGCAGTTCTTC. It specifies CASSSARQVNEQFF.

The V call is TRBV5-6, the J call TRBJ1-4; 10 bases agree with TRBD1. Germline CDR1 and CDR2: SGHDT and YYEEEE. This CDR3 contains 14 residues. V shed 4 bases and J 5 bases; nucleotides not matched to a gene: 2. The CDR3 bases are TGTGCCAGCAGCCCGGGACAGGGGAATGAAAAACTGTTTTTT. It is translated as CASSPGQGNEKLFF.

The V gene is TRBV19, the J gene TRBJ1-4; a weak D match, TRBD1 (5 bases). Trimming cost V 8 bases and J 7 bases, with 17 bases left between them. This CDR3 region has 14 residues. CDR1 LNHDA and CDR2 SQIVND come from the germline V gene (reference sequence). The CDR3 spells CASQLGTLGEKLFF. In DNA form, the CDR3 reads TGTGCCAGTCAGCTTGGGACTTTGGGTGAAAAACTGTTTTTT.

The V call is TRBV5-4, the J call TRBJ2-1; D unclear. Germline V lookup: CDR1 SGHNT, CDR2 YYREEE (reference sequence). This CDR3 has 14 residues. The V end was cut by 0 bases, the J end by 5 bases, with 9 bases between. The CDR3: CASSLVGVHNEQFF. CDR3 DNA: TGTGCCAGCAGCTTGGTGGGCGTTCACAATGAGCAGTTCTTC.